Listed below are T cell receptor beta chains from one sample, sequenced in a study of T cell changes during pregnancy in multiple sclerosis. Here immunoSEQ multiplex PCR was the method, and the copy in TCRdb shows in-frame clones only, minus some. The sample shows around 42,000 clones, 91% of them seen only once. The specimen comprised CD4+ T cells from peripheral blood mononuclear cells, sampled after pregnancy. The receptors derive from a female donor in good health, enrolled as a control in a pregnancy study. Both conserved end residues are trimmed from each CDR3. A D gene is named only where the DNA matches it firmly.

D gene	J gene	V gene	CDR3 protein
TRBD2	TRBJ2-7	TRBV27	ASRFRGGTKAYEQY
.	TRBJ2-3	TRBV4-1	ASSQVRRNTDTQY
.	TRBJ2-7	TRBV5-4	ASSLAPTYEQY
.	TRBJ2-6	TRBV29-1	SVESPLSGANVLT
TRBD2	TRBJ2-7	TRBV4-1	ASSQDGGRTSGRYEQY
TRBD1	TRBJ1-4	TRBV7-2	ASSLGTGAEKLF
TRBD2	TRBJ2-3	TRBV5-4	ASSLSSGRGGDTQY
TRBD1	TRBJ1-1	TRBV28	ASSSTGGVTEAF
.	TRBJ2-1	TRBV21-1	ASSKVGAGGGYNEQF
TRBD1	TRBJ1-1	TRBV5-6	ASSLVTGGWGNTEAF
.	TRBJ2-3	TRBV5-1	ASSPGAGDTQY
.	TRBJ2-5	TRBV5-1	ASSLAGQATQETQY
TRBD1	TRBJ2-7	TRBV28	ASSLTGQKYEQY
.	TRBJ2-5	TRBV28	ASSSGQLIQETQY
TRBD1	TRBJ2-5	TRBV29-1	SGTGTGEETQY
.	TRBJ2-1	TRBV10-1	ASSEGGGEQF
TRBD1	TRBJ2-1	TRBV5-1	ASSSDRGSYNEQF
TRBD1	TRBJ1-1	TRBV19	ASRRGQVNTEAF
.	TRBJ2-7	TRBV29-1	SAKTRGEQY
TRBD1	TRBJ1-1	TRBV6-1	ASSWGQGATEAF
.	TRBJ2-1	TRBV6-4	ASSDEGGGRNEQF
TRBD1	TRBJ1-3	TRBV4-1	ASSRPGGSGNTIY
TRBD2	TRBJ2-1	TRBV27	ASSPIAGAPVNEQF
.	TRBJ1-5	TRBV9	ASSAGGGGNQPQH
TRBD1	TRBJ2-1	TRBV9	ASSAGQGAFNEQF
TRBD2	TRBJ2-3	TRBV6-5	ASRLSGVRGDTQY